The next 14 T cell receptor beta chains were all read from a single sample in a study of blood T cell repertoires in COVID-19. Some clones are missing from TCRdb's copy, which holds only in-frame ones; the method was immunoSEQ multiplex PCR. Here the sample spans 15,000 to 20,000 clones, approximately 90% being singletons. Sequenced sample: peripheral blood. The receptor set was obtained from a human donor in a cohort sampled during active COVID-19.

The chain couples TRBV7-3 to TRBJ2-1, with 13 bases matching TRBD2. Per the germline V gene, CDR1 is SGHTA and CDR2 is FQGTGA. The CDR3 totals 16 residues. V gave up 5 bases and J gave up 12 bases; unmatched junction bases: 13. CDR3: CASSPRGLAGPEVQFF. The CDR3 DNA follows: TGTGCCAGCAGCCCAAGGGGACTAGCGGGACCCGAGGTGCAGTTCTTC.

V and J are TRBV7-9 and TRBJ2-3, with a tentative D call TRBD1 (5 bases). Germline assignment: CDR1 SEHNR and CDR2 FQNEAQ (reference sequence). The CDR3 is 15 residues long. V lost 8 bases, J lost 0 bases, and 15 bases lay in between. The CDR3 reads CASFRQGVSTDTQYF. CDR3 coding DNA: TGTGCCAGCTTCCGGCAGGGCGTTAGCACAGATACGCAGTATTTT.

This clone was counted once. The chain links TRBV4-1 to TRBJ1-2, with TRBD1 identical over 10 bases. V dropped 0 bases and J dropped 5; count of bases not matched to a gene: 6. The length of the CDR3 is 16 residues. Germline V gene sequence: CDR1 MGHRA, CDR2 YSYEKL. CDR3 in amino acids: CASSQDPGQGKYGYTF. CDR3 DNA sequence: TGCGCCAGCAGCCAAGACCCGGGACAGGGGAAGTATGGCTACACCTTC.

This chain uses TRBV2 with TRBJ2-7; unclear D gene. Per the germline V gene, CDR1 is SNHLY and CDR2 is FYNNEI. The CDR3 has 11 residues. V lost 7 bases, J lost 5 bases, and 9 bases lay in between. CDR3 in amino acids: CASTEFDEQYF. Here the CDR3 DNA reads TGTGCCAGCACGGAGTTTGACGAGCAGTACTTC.

This chain joins TRBV3-1 (or the pseudogene TRBV3-2) and TRBJ2-7, with 9 positions matching TRBD2. CDR3 length: 14 amino acids. CDR1 is LGHDT, CDR2 YNNKEL, per germline (reference sequence). The trim removed 7 bases at V and 9 bases at J, leaving 13 bases unmatched. CDR3 nucleotide sequence: TGTGCCAGCACCCCGACTAGCGGTACTACGAGGCAGTACTTC. This sequence encodes CASTPTSGTTRQYF.

The chain recombines TRBV6-2 or TRBV6-3 with TRBJ2-5, with D maybe TRBD1 (6 bases). Looked up from germline, CDR1 is MNHEY and CDR2 is SVGEGT. V shed 0 bases and J shed 5 bases, with 10 bases lying between them. The CDR3 consists of 14 residues. CDR3 coding DNA: TGTGCCAGCAGTTACTCCAGGGGATTGGAGACCCAGTACTTC. Encoded protein: CASSYSRGLETQYF.

V and J are TRBV19 and TRBJ1-1, with D possibly matching TRBD1 (5 bases). The CDR3 is 16 amino acids. The germline gives CDR1 LNHDA, CDR2 SQIVND (reference sequence). The V gene lost 0 bases and the J gene lost 0 bases, with 11 bases spanning the gap. The CDR3 here is CASSIERGSLNTEAFF. Written as DNA, the CDR3 is TGTGCCAGTAGTATAGAAAGGGGTTCGTTGAACACTGAAGCTTTCTTT.

This chain joins TRBV6-6 and TRBJ2-7; TRBD1 matches at 7 bases. Unmatched junction bases numbered 1, after V lost 2 bases and J lost 3 bases. This CDR3 comprises 13 residues. Germline lookup yields CDR1 MNHNY and CDR2 SVGAGI (reference sequence). CDR3 nucleotide sequence: TGTGCCAGCAGTTACGGGGACAGCTACGAGCAGTACTTC. It is translated as CASSYGDSYEQYF.

This clone has a handful of counts. V gene TRBV19 combines with J gene TRBJ1-5; TRBD1 agrees at 9 bases. V gave up 6 bases and J gave up 0 bases; unmatched junction bases: 6. This CDR3 is 16 amino acids long. Looked up from germline, CDR1 is LNHDA and CDR2 is SQIVND (reference sequence). CDR3 region: CASREQGAHSNQPQHF. CDR3 sequence (DNA): TGTGCCAGTAGAGAACAGGGGGCCCATAGCAATCAGCCCCAGCATTTT.

In its sample, this clone was seen once. This chain links TRBV7-2 with TRBJ2-3; D is possibly TRBD2 (5 bases). V dropped 1 base and J dropped 0 bases, with 11 bases sitting between them. CDR3 length: 16 amino acids. Germline assignment: CDR1 SGHTA and CDR2 FQGNSA. CDR3: CASSLGQRPSTDTQYF. As DNA, the CDR3 is TGTGCCAGCAGCTTAGGTCAGCGGCCTAGCACAGATACGCAGTATTTT.

A few counts support this clone. The CDR3 region has the DNA TGTGCCAGCAGCCTCGACAGGGCCATTGAGCAGTACTTC. Protein: CASSLDRAIEQYF. The genes are TRBV13 and TRBJ2-7; 7 nucleotides align to TRBD1. CDR3 length equals 13 residues. The germline V gene encodes CDR1 PRHDT and CDR2 FYEKMQ (reference sequence). V dropped 5 bases and J dropped 7; count of bases not matched to a gene: 8.

The rearrangement uses TRBV11-2 and TRBJ2-2; D is ambiguous. CDR1 SGHAT and CDR2 FQNNGV come from the germline V gene. CDR3 length: 17 amino acids. The V and J ends lost 6 bases and 5 bases respectively, with 22 bases between them. The CDR3 sequence: CASRRLAGSRGTGELFF. The CDR3 DNA sequence: TGTGCCAGCAGGCGCCTCGCCGGGTCCCGTGGTACCGGGGAGCTGTTTTTT.

V is TRBV12-5 and J is TRBJ2-2; 7 nucleotides agree with TRBD2. The J segment lost 4 bases and the V segment lost 7 bases, leaving 15 bases of the junction unmatched. The CDR3 consists of 17 residues. Germline loops: CDR1 LGHNT, CDR2 FRNRAP. The CDR3 loop is CASAILGRDGSTGELFF. CDR3 bases: TGTGCTAGTGCCATTTTGGGGAGGGACGGAAGCACCGGGGAGCTGTTTTTT.

The chain links TRBV7-9 to TRBJ2-7, with 12 positions matching TRBD1. The CDR3 covers 18 residues. The germline CDR1 and CDR2 sequences are SEHNR and FQNEAQ (reference sequence). V trimming: 1 base; J trimming: 3 bases; junction bases outside the gene matches: 10. CDR3 residues: CASSLVGTGGAGGYEQYF. The CDR3 coding sequence is TGTGCCAGCAGCTTAGTGGGGACAGGGGGCGCAGGGGGCTACGAGCAGTACTTC.